The 32 T cell receptor beta chains reported below all come from one sample, sequenced in a study of kidney transplant recipient with SARS-CoV-2 infection. MiXCR, run by TCRdb on the reads, gives a single entry per CDR3 protein. Of 200,000 to 300,000 distinct CDR3 sequences in the sample, 29% were seen once. The input for sequencing was a blood sample, taken at baseline and on day 111 from a kidney transplant recipient. These receptors came from a male patient younger than 45 who had COVID-19 and was a kidney transplant recipient. Some T cells may possibly be graft donor cells.

As to this clonotype: One base away lies a much larger clone, so this may be a sequencing read error. The rearrangement uses TRBV12-3 or TRBV12-4 and TRBJ1-2; D gene uncertain. The CDR3 is made up of 17 amino acids. V was pared by 5 bases and J by 6 bases, with 25 bases between. The CDR3: CASSMGITAGKTHGYTF. The CDR3 region has the DNA TGTGCCAGCAGTATGGGCATCACAGCAGGAAAGACCCATGGCTACACCTTC.

About this clonotype: A much bigger clone sits one base away, suggesting this may be a read error. The chain uses TRBV12-5 and TRBJ1-2, with D possibly matching TRBD1 (5 bases). CDR1 and CDR2 (germline): LGHNT, FRNRAP. V dropped 5 bases and J dropped 4 bases, with 23 bases sitting between them. The CDR3 totals 17 residues. Here the CDR3 DNA reads TGTGCTAGTGGTCCGTGTAGTTTGCAGGGAAAGACCTATGGCTACACCTTC. Amino acids: CASGPCSLQGKTYGYTF.

This clonotype was seen a single time. A far bigger clonotype differs at one base, so this is likely a read error. The chain couples TRBV7-9 to TRBJ2-7; a weak D match, TRBD2 (5 bases). The CDR3 has 13 amino acids. CDR1 and CDR2 (germline): SEHNR, FQNEAQ (reference sequence). The CDR3 DNA reads as TGTGCCGGCAGCCCCAGCGGTTCCTACGAGCAGTACTTC. This encodes CAGSPSGSYEQYF.

This clonotype was seen at least ten times. The V call is TRBV12-3 or TRBV12-4, the J call TRBJ1-3; tentative D call: TRBD1 (5 bases). The CDR3 has 13 residues. The V gene lost 2 bases and the J gene lost 8 bases, with 10 bases spanning the gap. CDR3 nucleotides: TGTGCCAGCAGTTTACGGGGGAGGGACACCATATATTTT. As protein: CASSLRGRDTIYF.

Regarding this clonotype: This clone may be a read error of a much larger clone one base away. The chain recombines TRBV6-1 with TRBJ1-5; D gene unclear. With 5 bases removed from V and 0 bases from J, the gap between germline ends came to 26 bases. CDR1 MNHNS and CDR2 SASEGT come from the germline V gene. The CDR3 runs to 20 residues. CDR3 region: CASSPRTDGVGVYSNQPQHF. DNA for the CDR3: TGTGCCAGCAGTCCTCGAACAGACGGGGTTGGGGTATATAGCAATCAGCCCCAGCATTTT.

With respect to this clonotype: An end of the junction does not agree with germline; a read error may underlie this. The chain links TRBV6-1 to TRBJ2-1; D ambiguous. In germline, CDR1 is MNHNS, CDR2 SASEGT. The CDR3 runs 17 residues. This chain's CDR3 is CVSSEAPQMYSYNEQFF. CDR3 DNA sequence: TGTGTCAGCAGTGAAGCCCCCCAAATGTACTCCTACAATGAGCAGTTCTTC.

Many counts were recorded for this clonotype. The chain carries TRBV7-8 and TRBJ1-2; D is uncertain. Trimming pared 5 bases from V and 4 bases from J, leaving 23 bases between. Per the germline V gene, CDR1 is SGHVS and CDR2 is FQNEAQ. CDR3 length equals 17 residues. CDR3 amino acids: CASSISQFTRKTYGYTF. CDR3 bases: TGTGCCAGCAGCATATCACAGTTTACCCGAAAGACCTATGGCTACACCTTC.

Details on this clonotype: This clone may be a read error of a much larger clone one base away. Without the conserved terminal phenylalanine or tryptophan, this CDR3 likely stems from a read error. V is TRBV9 and J is TRBJ2-3; 8 bases agree with TRBD2. Losses at the gene ends were 3 bases for V and 4 bases for J; bases not matched to a gene: 4. This CDR3 is 14 amino acids long. Germline V gives CDR1 SGDLS, CDR2 YYNGEE. The CDR3 sequence is CASSEDGGADTQYS. CDR3 coding DNA: TGTGCCAGCAGCGAGGACGGGGGGGCAGATACGCAGTATTCT.

This clonotype was observed many times. The CDR3 DNA reads as TGTGCCAGTAGTATACTCGGGAGTAATCAGCCCCAGCATTTT. It yields the protein CASSILGSNQPQHF. This rearrangement joins TRBV19 to TRBJ1-5; D uncertain. V lost 2 bases and J lost 4, with 9 bases in between. This CDR3 is 14 amino acids long. From germline, CDR1 is LNHDA and CDR2 SQIVND (reference sequence).

This clonotype showed up just a few times. The chain is built from TRBV5-4 and TRBJ1-2; D unclear. The CDR3 has 16 amino acids. Germline V gives CDR1 SGHNT, CDR2 YYREEE (reference sequence). Trimming pared 7 bases from V and 4 bases from J, leaving 23 bases between. The CDR3 spells CASLHCVPGKTYGYTF. CDR3 DNA sequence: TGTGCCAGCCTTCATTGCGTACCAGGAAAGACCTATGGCTACACCTTC. The whole variable domain, remainder taken from reference TRBV5-4 and TRBJ1-2, is ETGVTQSPTHLIKTRGQQVTLRCSSQSGHNTVSWYQQALGQGPQFIFQYYREEENGRGNFPPRFSGLQFPNYSSELNVNALELDDSALYLCASLHCVPGKTYGYTFGSGTRLTVV.

The chain recombines TRBV9 with TRBJ2-1, with D possibly being TRBD2 (5 bases). V was shortened by 4 bases and J by 9 bases, with 14 bases between the two germline ends. Germline V gene sequence: CDR1 SGDLS, CDR2 YYNGEE. The CDR3 is 13 amino acids. The CDR3 protein is CASSRESRGEQFF. The CDR3 coding sequence is TGTGCCAGCAGCCGTGAATCTCGGGGTGAGCAGTTCTTC.

In its sample, this clonotype was seen many times. CDR3 protein: CASNGNYGYTF. In DNA, the CDR3 is TGTGCCAGCAATGGGAACTATGGCTACACCTTC. The chain recombines TRBV25-1 with TRBJ1-2, with unresolved D. Trimming stripped 7 bases from V and 2 bases from J, with 5 bases between. The CDR3 sequence is 11 residues long. Germline CDR1 and CDR2: MGHDK and SYGVNS.

There are many counts of this clonotype. The chain is built from TRBV15 and TRBJ1-2; D remains ambiguous. V dropped 5 bases and J dropped 4 bases, with 23 bases sitting between them. Germline V gives CDR1 LNHNV, CDR2 YYDKDF (reference sequence). CDR3 size: 17 residues. The CDR3 coding sequence is TGTGCCACCAGCGCAATTCCAAGGTGTGGAAAGACCTATGGCTACACCTTC. It encodes CATSAIPRCGKTYGYTF.

This clonotype was observed at least ten times. The V and J genes are TRBV3-1 and TRBJ2-5; D is uncertain. The V gene lost 5 bases and the J gene lost 5 bases, with 24 bases spanning the gap. Germline assignment: CDR1 LGHDT and CDR2 YNNKEL (reference sequence). There are 17 residues in the CDR3. The CDR3 protein is CASSNESPISFSETQYF. The CDR3 DNA reads as TGTGCCAGCAGCAACGAATCTCCCATTTCTTTCTCTGAGACCCAGTACTTC.

In this sample, this clonotype turned up many times. The chain links TRBV6-6 to TRBJ2-7, with TRBD1 matching 9 bases. The length of the CDR3 is 15 residues. Germline values: CDR1 MNHNY, CDR2 SVGAGI (reference sequence). V gave up 5 bases and J gave up 7 bases; unmatched junction bases: 12. CDR3: CASSKTPQGAREQYF. In DNA, the CDR3 is TGTGCCAGCAGTAAAACACCACAGGGGGCACGGGAGCAGTACTTC.

This clonotype was seen many times. The chain recombines TRBV11-1 with TRBJ2-5, with D maybe TRBD1 (6 bases). The CDR3 sequence is 15 residues long. Germline CDR1 reads SGHAT; CDR2 reads FQDESV (reference sequence). The ends were cut back, 1 base at V and 5 bases at J, with 14 bases in the middle. CDR3 protein: CASSLVRGIGETQYF. CDR3 nucleotides: TGTGCCAGCAGCTTAGTGAGGGGGATCGGGGAGACCCAGTACTTC.

Remarks on this clonotype: With a much larger clone just one base away, this may be a read error. This chain uses TRBV28 with TRBJ2-2, with D possibly TRBD2 on 5 matching bases. Germline V lookup: CDR1 MDHEN, CDR2 SYDVKM. The length of the CDR3 is 15 residues. The CDR3 sequence is CAGSRQAGRTGELFF. CDR3 nucleotides: TGTGCCGGCAGTCGTCAGGCGGGTCGCACCGGGGAGCTGTTTTTT.

Comment on this clonotype: Lacking the conserved final phenylalanine or tryptophan, this CDR3 likely reflects a read error. As DNA, the CDR3 is TGTGCCAGCAGCTTCAGTCTAGGGCCCGATACGCAGTATTCT. Translated, it gives CASSFSLGPDTQYS. This rearrangement joins TRBV7-9 to TRBJ2-3; unclear D gene. Trimming left V 3 bases short and J 6 bases short, with 13 bases between. From germline, CDR1 is SEHNR and CDR2 FQNEAQ (reference sequence). There are 14 residues in the CDR3.

On this clonotype: A much more abundant neighbour one base away suggests this may be a read error. The chain employs TRBV27 and TRBJ2-7; no reliable D call. The CDR3 contains 12 residues. Germline V gives CDR1 MNHEY, CDR2 SMNVEV (reference sequence). The CDR3 loop reads CASGLAGFEQYF. The CDR3 DNA follows: TGTGCCAGCGGTTTAGCTGGGTTTGAGCAGTACTTC.

The chain couples TRBV11-2 to TRBJ2-5; possibly TRBD1 for D (6 bases). Trimming left V 5 bases short and J 2 bases short, with 18 bases between. This CDR3 has 16 residues. Looked up from germline, CDR1 is SGHAT and CDR2 is FQNNGV. DNA for the CDR3: TGTGCCAGCAGCCCCCGACCAGGACAGAAACAAGAGACCCAGTACTTC. Amino acid sequence: CASSPRPGQKQETQYF.

About this clonotype itself: A much larger clone lies a single base off, so this may be a read error. The CDR3 does not close with the conserved phenylalanine or tryptophan, likely indicating a read error. The DNA is left out, because the CDR3 cannot be placed on it with certainty; the CDR3 is given as TCRdb lists it. This CDR3 reads CAGRFCVATRVRRAVL. The chain couples TRBV21-1 to TRBJ2-7. TRBV21-1 is a recognized pseudogene. The CDR3 contains 16 residues when both ends are counted.

This clonotype was detected many times. This chain links TRBV5-4 with TRBJ1-2; D is unclear. Germline values: CDR1 SGHNT, CDR2 YYREEE (reference sequence). The CDR3 loop spans 16 amino acids. The V end lost 7 bases, the J end lost 4 bases, and 23 bases lay between the germline ends. CDR3 protein: CASCTCVPGKTYGYTF. DNA for the CDR3: TGTGCCAGCTGTACATGCGTACCAGGAAAGACCTATGGCTACACCTTC.

This clonotype was counted many times. CDR3 coding DNA: TGTGCCAGCAGCTCTCAACGGGTGAACACCGGGGAGCTGTTTTTT. Protein: CASSSQRVNTGELFF. V is TRBV11-3 and J is TRBJ2-2; unclear D gene. V shed 4 bases and J shed 1 base, with 10 bases lying between them. This CDR3 spans 15 amino acids. Germline loops: CDR1 SGHNT, CDR2 YENEEA.

In its sample, this clonotype was seen many times. The chain employs TRBV11-3 and TRBJ1-2; D is unclear. Germline V gene lookup returns CDR1 SGHNT and CDR2 YENEEA. The CDR3 runs 17 residues. Between the trimmed V and J ends, which lost 5 bases and 4 bases, there was a span of 23 bases. CDR3 DNA: TGTGCCAGCAGCGTACTATTCGATCTCGGAAAGACCTATGGCTACACCTTC. Its protein product is CASSVLFDLGKTYGYTF. Supplemented by reference TRBV11-3 and TRBJ1-2, the full variable domain reads EAGVVQSPRYKIIEKKQPVAFWCNPISGHNTLYWYLQNLGQGPELLIRYENEEAVDDSQLPKDRFSAERLKGVDSTLKIQPAELGDSAVYLCASSVLFDLGKTYGYTFGSGTRLTVV.

This clonotype was found many times. CDR3 sequence (DNA): TGTGCCAGCAGTGAACTCGGGCTTGGCAATCAGCCCCAGCATTTT. Amino acid sequence: CASSELGLGNQPQHF. V is TRBV6-1 and J is TRBJ1-5; no definite D call. Germline V gene sequence: CDR1 MNHNS, CDR2 SASEGT. The CDR3 consists of 15 residues. The V end lost 2 bases, the J end lost 2 bases, and 10 bases lay between the germline ends.

This clonotype has just a few counts. The chain joins TRBV5-6 to TRBJ2-1; 7 bases align to TRBD1. Germline V lookup: CDR1 SGHDT, CDR2 YYEEEE. There are 13 residues in the CDR3. V was clipped by 7 bases and J by 7 bases; unmatched bases: 8. This chain's CDR3 is CASLWTGRNEQFF. The DNA for the CDR3 is TGTGCCAGCTTGTGGACAGGACGGAATGAGCAGTTCTTC.

Details on this clonotype: It may be a read error: a sequence one base away is much more abundant. The chain uses TRBV5-8 and TRBJ1-3, with D hard to call. The CDR3 consists of 15 residues. Germline CDR1 SGHTS, CDR2 YDEGEE. DNA of the CDR3: TGTACCAGCAGCCCGCAGGCTTACTCTGGAAACACCATATATTTT. This encodes CTSSPQAYSGNTIYF.

This clonotype was seen more than once but under ten times. A read error is likely, as this CDR3 ends without the conserved phenylalanine or tryptophan. The gene calls are TRBV6-1 and TRBJ1-2; D is ambiguous. CDR3 length: 17 residues. Trimming pared 4 bases from V and 4 bases from J, leaving 22 bases between. Germline values: CDR1 MNHNS, CDR2 SASEGT. CDR3 sequence (DNA): TGTGCCAGCAGTGTTTACGGGGAATGTAGAAAGACCTATGGCTACACCTCC. Encoded protein: CASSVYGECRKTYGYTS.

The chain couples TRBV9 to TRBJ2-5; 9 nucleotides align to TRBD2. With 1 base clipped from V and 2 bases from J, the junction kept 3 bases outside the gene matches. CDR3 length: 15 residues. Germline CDR1 SGDLS, CDR2 YYNGEE. DNA for the CDR3: TGTGCCAGCAGCGTAAGCCTAGCGGGACAAGAGACCCAGTACTTC. It translates to CASSVSLAGQETQYF.

In its sample, this clonotype was seen many times. CDR3 region: CASSADGNYGYTF. The CDR3 nucleotides are TGCGCCAGCAGCGCGGACGGGAATTATGGCTACACCTTC. J is TRBJ1-2 and V is TRBV5-1; D ambiguous. The CDR3 is 13 residues long. CDR1 and CDR2 (germline): SGHRS, YFSETQ. The V end was cut by 4 bases, the J end by 5 bases, with 12 bases between.

On this clonotype itself: This may come from a read error, since a much larger clone is one base off. This sequence joins TRBV6-1 and TRBJ2-7; 11 nucleotides align to TRBD1. This CDR3 spans 15 amino acids. Looked up from germline, CDR1 is MNHNS and CDR2 is SASEGT. DNA of the CDR3: TGTGCCAACAGTGCGGACAGGGGGCAAGCCTACGAGCAGTACTTC. Amino acids: CANSADRGQAYEQYF.

This clonotype was observed at least ten times. The chain couples TRBV3-1 to TRBJ2-2; D unresolved. The V gene's germline CDR1 is LGHDT and CDR2 YNNKEL (reference sequence). There are 18 residues in the CDR3. The germline V and J ends were trimmed by 5 bases and 5 bases, with 24 bases remaining between them. The CDR3 sequence is CASSRLNPISGLTGELFF. Here the CDR3 DNA reads TGTGCCAGCAGCAGGTTAAATCCCATTTCAGGCTTGACCGGGGAGCTGTTTTTT. Full variable domain (outside the CDR3, taken from reference TRBV3-1 and TRBJ2-2): DTAVSQTPKYLVTQMGNDKSIKCEQNLGHDTMYWYKQDSKKFLKIMFSYNNKELIINETVPNRFSPKSPDKAHLNLHINSLELGDSAVYFCASSRLNPISGLTGELFFGEGSRLTVL.